The sequence of this T cell receptor (beta chain) was determined in a study of T-cell reconstitution after alpha-beta-depleted transplantation in children (TCRdb year 2016). For context, the study as a whole: Using TCR repertoire profiling, the study followed T-cell immune reconstitution in a quantitative way in children after TCRalphabeta/CD19-depleted allogeneic hematopoietic cell transplantation.

In light of the paper, this sample's treatment or condition label describes: allogeneic hematopoietic cell transplantation with graft depleted of TCRalphabeta T cells and CD19 B cells. The children who served as transplant recipients had been given grafts of TCRalphabeta/CD19-depleted allogeneic hematopoietic cells. Reading from cysteine to phenylalanine, the CDR3 counts 14 amino acids. Only the CDR3 DNA stays, 42 bases, in frame from base 1. Looking up the germline V gene yields CDR1 KGHSH and CDR2 LQKENI. V loses 5 bases of germline sequence and J loses 0 bases, and the interval between the two ends is 8 bases. Overall study results and their limits: The high TCRbeta diversity at day 60 in some patients was ascribed to recipient T cells and intrathymic progenitors that had survived conditioning. The frequencies of hyperexpanded clones fell over the following months, and after one year, T-cell counts and TCRbeta diversity were mostly attributed to newly produced T cells. The apparently early recovery of alphabetaT-cell counts about two months after transplant reportedly depended on only several hundred rapidly expanded clones that came from non-depleted graft cells.

The method was PCR. For sequencing, an Illumina HiSeq 2500 was employed. To normalize quantification of the TCRbeta repertoire, the TCR libraries were built with molecular barcoding that relied on unique molecular identifiers. TCRdb reprocessing: public reads trimmed at Q25 with fastp, clones called with MiXCR, in-frame beta chains kept. Each entry is one CDR3 protein sequence, shown with its most common DNA and genes. In all, the sample holds around 15,000 distinct CDR3 sequences, and roughly 5.3% of those were seen once. The top ten constitute approximately 6.9% of the sample. This clonotype was seen at least ten times. Its binding antigen is unknown. Per-base quality was not reported, and no clone a single base away is much larger than it.

The rearrangement joined TRBV18 to TRBJ1-5; the D gene cannot be resolved reliably. The sequence derives from a boy under 18 with acute lymphoblastic leukemia, due to receive a stem cell transplant. The source material was PBMCs, sampled before TCRalphabeta/CD19-depleted stem cell transplant. The CDR3 corresponds to CASSIEYSNQPQHF. The sequence in DNA is TGTGCCAGCTCAATCGAGTATAGCAATCAGCCCCAGCATTTT.